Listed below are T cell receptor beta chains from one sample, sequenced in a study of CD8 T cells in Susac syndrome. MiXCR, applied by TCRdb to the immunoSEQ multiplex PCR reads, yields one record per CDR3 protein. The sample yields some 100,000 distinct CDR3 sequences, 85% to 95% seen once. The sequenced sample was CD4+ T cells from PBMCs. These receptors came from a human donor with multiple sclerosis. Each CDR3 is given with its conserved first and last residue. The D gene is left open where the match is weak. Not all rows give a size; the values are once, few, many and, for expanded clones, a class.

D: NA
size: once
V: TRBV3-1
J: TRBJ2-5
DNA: TGTGCCAGCAGCCAAGTCGATGTATATCTTCAAGAGACCCAGTACTTC
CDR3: CASSQVDVYLQETQYF

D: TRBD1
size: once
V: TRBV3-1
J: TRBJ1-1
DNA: TGTGCCAGCAGCCGTGGGACAGATATGAACACTGAAGCTTTCTTT
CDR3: CASSRGTDMNTEAFF

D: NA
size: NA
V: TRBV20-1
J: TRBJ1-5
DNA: TGCAGTGCTAGAGACCCCCGCAATCAGCCCCAGCATTTT
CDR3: CSARDPRNQPQHF

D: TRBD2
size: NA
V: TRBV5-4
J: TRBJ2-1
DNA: TGTGCCAGCAGCGGGACTAGCGGGGGACTGTACTCCTACAATGAGCAGTTCTTC
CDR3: CASSGTSGGLYSYNEQFF

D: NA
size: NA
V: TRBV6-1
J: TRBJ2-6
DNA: TGTGCCAGCAGACAACTGTCCTTCCTCGCGGCCGTCTCTGGGGCCAACGTCCTGACTTTC
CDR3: CASRQLSFLAAVSGANVLTF

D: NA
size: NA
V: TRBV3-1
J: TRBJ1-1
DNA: TGTGCCAGCAGCCAAGATGTGAAAGAAGCTTTCTTT
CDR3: CASSQDVKEAFF

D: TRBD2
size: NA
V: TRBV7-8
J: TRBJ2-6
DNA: TGTGCCAGCAGCTTAGGGCGACTAGCGGGGGCCGCCTTAACAGGGGCCAACGTCCTGACTTTC
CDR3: CASSLGRLAGAALTGANVLTF

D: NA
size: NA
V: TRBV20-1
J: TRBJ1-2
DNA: TGCAGTGCTTTGGACGGGGAGAGCCATGGCTACACCTTC
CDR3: CSALDGESHGYTF

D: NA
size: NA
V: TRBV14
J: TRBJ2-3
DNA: TGTGCCAGCAGCCAAGAGGGACACACAGATACGCAGTATTTT
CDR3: CASSQEGHTDTQYF

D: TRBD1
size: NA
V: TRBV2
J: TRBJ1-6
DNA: TGTGCCAGCAGGAGGGGGGACAGGGATTCACCCCTCCACTTT
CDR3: CASRRGDRDSPLHF

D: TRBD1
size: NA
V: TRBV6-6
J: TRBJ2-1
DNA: TGTGCCAGCAGTTACAGGGGGCGCAATGAGCAGTTCTTC
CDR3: CASSYRGRNEQFF

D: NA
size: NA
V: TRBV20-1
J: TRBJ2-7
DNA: TGCAGTGCTAGAGATCCTAGATTCTACGAGCAGTACTTC
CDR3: CSARDPRFYEQYF

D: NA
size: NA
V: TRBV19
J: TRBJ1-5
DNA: TGTGCCAGTAGTATCAATAGTATTATGACTCAGCCCCAGCATTTT
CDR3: CASSINSIMTQPQHF

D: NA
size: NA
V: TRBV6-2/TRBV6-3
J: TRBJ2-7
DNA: TGTGCCAGCAGTTATCGACAAGACTACGAGCAGTACTTC
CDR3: CASSYRQDYEQYF

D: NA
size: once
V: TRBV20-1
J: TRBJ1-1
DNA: TGCAGTGCAAAGAAGGGGTTGCACACTGAAGCTTTCTTT
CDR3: CSAKKGLHTEAFF

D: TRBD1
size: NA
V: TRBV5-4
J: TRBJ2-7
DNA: TGTGCCAGCAGCCCGGGGCAGGACAGGGGGCTTTACTCTACCTTC
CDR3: CASSPGQDRGLYSTF

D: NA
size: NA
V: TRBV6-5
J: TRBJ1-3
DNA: TGTGCCAGCAGTCTCCGGGAGTCAAACACCATATATTTT
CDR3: CASSLRESNTIYF

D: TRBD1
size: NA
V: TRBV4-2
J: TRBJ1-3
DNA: TGTGCCAGCAGCCAGGGGACAGGAACGGGAAACACCATATATTTT
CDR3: CASSQGTGTGNTIYF

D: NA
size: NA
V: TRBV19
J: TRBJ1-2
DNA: TGTGCCAGTAGTATTGGAGCGACAGGTGGAGGGTATGGCTACACCTTC
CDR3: CASSIGATGGGYGYTF

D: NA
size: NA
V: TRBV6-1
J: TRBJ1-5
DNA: TGTGCCAGCAGGGCAGGGCTTAATAGCAATCAGCCCCAGCATTTT
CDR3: CASRAGLNSNQPQHF

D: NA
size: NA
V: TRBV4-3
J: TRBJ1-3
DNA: TGCGCCAGCAGCCAAGGACTCAGGGGATCGTCGAACACCATATATTTT
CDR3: CASSQGLRGSSNTIYF

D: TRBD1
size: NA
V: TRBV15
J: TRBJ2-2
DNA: TGTGCCACCAGACACAATCGGCGGACAGGGGGTAACACCGGGGAGCTGTTTTTT
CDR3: CATRHNRRTGGNTGELFF

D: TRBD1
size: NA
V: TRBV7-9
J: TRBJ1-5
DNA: TGTGCCAGCAGCCCAGGGGGCGCGAGGCAGCCCCAGCATTTT
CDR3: CASSPGGARQPQHF

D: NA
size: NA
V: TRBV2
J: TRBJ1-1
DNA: TGTGCCAGCACGAACAGGACTATCTTCATGAACACTGAAGCTTTCTTT
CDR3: CASTNRTIFMNTEAFF

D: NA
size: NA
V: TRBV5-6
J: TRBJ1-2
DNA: TGTGCCAGCAGCCCCCAGGGCATCTATGGCTACACCTTC
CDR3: CASSPQGIYGYTF

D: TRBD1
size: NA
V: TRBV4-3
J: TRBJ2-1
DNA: TGCGCCAGCAGTCTGCACCGGGACAGCTCCTACAATGAGCAGTTCTTC
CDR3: CASSLHRDSSYNEQFF

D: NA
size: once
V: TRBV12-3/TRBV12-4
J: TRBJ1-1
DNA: TGTGCCAGCAGTTTAAGGGCTAGGGCAGAAGCTTTCTTT
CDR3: CASSLRARAEAFF

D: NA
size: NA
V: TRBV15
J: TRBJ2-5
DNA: TGTGCCACCAGCAGAGATAACGGGAGATTGAAGGCCCAGTACTTC
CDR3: CATSRDNGRLKAQYF

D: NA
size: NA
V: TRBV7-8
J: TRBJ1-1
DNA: TGTGCCAGCAGCTTAGGCCAACTCAGGAACACTGAAGCTTTCTTT
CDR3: CASSLGQLRNTEAFF

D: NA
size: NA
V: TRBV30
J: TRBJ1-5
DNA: TGTGCCTGGAGCGGGGACCGCTGGGATGGTCAGCCCCAGCATTTT
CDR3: CAWSGDRWDGQPQHF

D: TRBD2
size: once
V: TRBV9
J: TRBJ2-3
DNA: TGTGCCAGCAGCCTTAGCGGGGGGAGATTTGCGTCAGATACGCAGTATTTT
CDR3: CASSLSGGRFASDTQYF

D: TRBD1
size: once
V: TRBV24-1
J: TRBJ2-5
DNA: TGTGCCACCAGTGAGCCGACAGGGGGGGAGACCCAGTACTTC
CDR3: CATSEPTGGETQYF

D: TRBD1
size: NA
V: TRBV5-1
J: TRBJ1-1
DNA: TGCGCCAGCAGCGCGGGGACAGAAACAATGAACACTGAAGCTTTCTTT
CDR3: CASSAGTETMNTEAFF

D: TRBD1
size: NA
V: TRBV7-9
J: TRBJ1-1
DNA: TGTGCCAGCAGCCTAGGGGGCGGGCGGAACACTGAAGCTTTCTTT
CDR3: CASSLGGGRNTEAFF

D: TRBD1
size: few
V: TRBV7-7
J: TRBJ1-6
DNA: TGTGCCAGCAGCGCCACAGGGGATTCACCCCTCCACTTT
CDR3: CASSATGDSPLHF

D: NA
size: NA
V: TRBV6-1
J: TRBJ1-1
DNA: TGTGCCAGCAGTGAAGCATGGAGGACGAACACTGAAGCTTTCTTT
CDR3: CASSEAWRTNTEAFF

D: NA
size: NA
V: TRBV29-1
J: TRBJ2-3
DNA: TGCAGCGTTGAACCTGGACACCTCCTTAGCACAGATACGCAGTATTTT
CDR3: CSVEPGHLLSTDTQYF

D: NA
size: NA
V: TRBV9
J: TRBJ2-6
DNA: TGTGCCAGCAGCGTAGACAGGGATGGGGCCAACGTCCTGACTTTC
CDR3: CASSVDRDGANVLTF

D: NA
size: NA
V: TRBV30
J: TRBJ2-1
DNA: TGTGCCTGGATGTTCAGGAGCTCCTACAATGAGCAGTTCTTC
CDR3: CAWMFRSSYNEQFF

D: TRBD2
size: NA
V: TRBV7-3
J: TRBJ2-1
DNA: TGTGCCAGCAGTACTAGCGGGGGGACCTACAATGAGCAGTTCTTC
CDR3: CASSTSGGTYNEQFF

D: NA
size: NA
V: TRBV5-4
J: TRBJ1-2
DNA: TGTGCCAGCAGCTTGGTAGCGGATGGCTACACCTTC
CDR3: CASSLVADGYTF

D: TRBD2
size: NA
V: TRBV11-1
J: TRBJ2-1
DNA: TGTGCCAGCAGCGGGGGTGGCGGGGGGATCTACAATGAGCAGTTCTTC
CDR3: CASSGGGGGIYNEQFF

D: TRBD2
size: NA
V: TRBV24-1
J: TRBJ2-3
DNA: TGTGCCACCAGTGATCGAGCGGGGGCAAGCACAGATACGCAGTATTTT
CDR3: CATSDRAGASTDTQYF

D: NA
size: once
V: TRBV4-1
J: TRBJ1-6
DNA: TGCGCCAGCAGACTCTTCGGGGCGGGGAAGAATTCACCCCTCCACTTT
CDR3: CASRLFGAGKNSPLHF

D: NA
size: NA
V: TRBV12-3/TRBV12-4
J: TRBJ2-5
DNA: TGTGCCAGTCTTCGATTAGAAGGGGGGGAGACCCAGTACTTC
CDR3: CASLRLEGGETQYF

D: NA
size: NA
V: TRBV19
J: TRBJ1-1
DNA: TGTGCCAGTAGGTTGGGCGGCAGCCCCATGAACACTGAAGCTTTCTTT
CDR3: CASRLGGSPMNTEAFF

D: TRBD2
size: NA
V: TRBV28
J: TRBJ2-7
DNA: TGTGCCAGCAGTTGGCCTAGCGGGGGGTGGGAGCAGTACTTC
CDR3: CASSWPSGGWEQYF

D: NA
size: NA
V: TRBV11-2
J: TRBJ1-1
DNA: TGTGCCAGCAGCGCCCAAGGGGATCGGGCTTTCTTT
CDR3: CASSAQGDRAFF

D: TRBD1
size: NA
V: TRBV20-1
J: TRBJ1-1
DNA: TGCAGTGCTAGAGTGGGGGGACAGCGAATGAACACTGAAGCTTTCTTT
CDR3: CSARVGGQRMNTEAFF

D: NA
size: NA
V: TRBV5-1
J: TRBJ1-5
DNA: TGCGCCAGCAGCTTGGACGGGGGCAGTCAGCCCCAGCATTTT
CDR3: CASSLDGGSQPQHF

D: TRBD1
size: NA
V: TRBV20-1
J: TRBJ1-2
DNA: TGCAGTGCTATGGACAGGGTAAATGGCTACACCTTC
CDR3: CSAMDRVNGYTF

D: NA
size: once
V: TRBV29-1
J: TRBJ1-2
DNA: TGCAGCGTTGGACTGAACCCTGGCTACACCTTC
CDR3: CSVGLNPGYTF

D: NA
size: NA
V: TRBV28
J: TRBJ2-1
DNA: TGTGCCAGCAGTCTGTCTAGAACCTTTGAGCAGTTCTTC
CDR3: CASSLSRTFEQFF